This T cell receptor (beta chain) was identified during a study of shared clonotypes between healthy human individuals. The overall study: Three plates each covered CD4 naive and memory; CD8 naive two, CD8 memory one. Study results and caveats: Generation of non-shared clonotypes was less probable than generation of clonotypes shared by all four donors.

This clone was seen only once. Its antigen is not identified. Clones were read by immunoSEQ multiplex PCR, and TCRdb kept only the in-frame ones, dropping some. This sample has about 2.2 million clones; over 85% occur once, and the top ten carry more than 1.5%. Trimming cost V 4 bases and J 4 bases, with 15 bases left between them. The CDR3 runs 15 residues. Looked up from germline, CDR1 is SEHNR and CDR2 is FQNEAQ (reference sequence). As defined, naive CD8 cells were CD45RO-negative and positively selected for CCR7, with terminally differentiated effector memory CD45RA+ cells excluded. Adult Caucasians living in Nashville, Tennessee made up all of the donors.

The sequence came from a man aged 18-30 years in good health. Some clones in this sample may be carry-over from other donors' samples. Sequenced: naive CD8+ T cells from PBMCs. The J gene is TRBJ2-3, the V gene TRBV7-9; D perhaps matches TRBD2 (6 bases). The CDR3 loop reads CASSSTSRRADTQYF. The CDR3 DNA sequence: TGTGCCAGCAGCTCCACCTCACGGAGGGCAGATACGCAGTATTTT.